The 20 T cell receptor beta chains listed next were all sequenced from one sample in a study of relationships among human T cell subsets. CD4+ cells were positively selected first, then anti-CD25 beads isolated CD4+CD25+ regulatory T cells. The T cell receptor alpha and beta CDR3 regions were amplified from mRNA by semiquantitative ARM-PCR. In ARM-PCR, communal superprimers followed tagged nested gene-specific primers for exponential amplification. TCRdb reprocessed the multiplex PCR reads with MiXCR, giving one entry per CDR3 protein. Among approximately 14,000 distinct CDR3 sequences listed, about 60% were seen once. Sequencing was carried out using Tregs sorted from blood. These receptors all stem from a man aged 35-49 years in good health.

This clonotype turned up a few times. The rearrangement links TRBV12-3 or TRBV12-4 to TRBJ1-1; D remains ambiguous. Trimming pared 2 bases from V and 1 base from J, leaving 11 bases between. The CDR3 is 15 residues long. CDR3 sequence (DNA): TGTGCCAGCAGTTTATTCTTGAGGGCGAACACTGAAGCTTTCTTT. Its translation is CASSLFLRANTEAFF.

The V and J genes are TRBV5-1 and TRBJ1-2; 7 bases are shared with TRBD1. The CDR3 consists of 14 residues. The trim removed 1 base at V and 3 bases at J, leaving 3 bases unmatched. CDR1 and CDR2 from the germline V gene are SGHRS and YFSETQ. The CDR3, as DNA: TGCGCCAGCAGCTTGTTCCAGGGGGACTATGGCTACACCTTC. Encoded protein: CASSLFQGDYGYTF.

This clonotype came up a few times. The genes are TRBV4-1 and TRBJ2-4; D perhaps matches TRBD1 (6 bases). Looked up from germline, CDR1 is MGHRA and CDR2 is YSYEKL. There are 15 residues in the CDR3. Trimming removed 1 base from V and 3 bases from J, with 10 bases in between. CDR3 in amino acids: CASSQGTVYKNIQYF. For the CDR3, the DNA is TGCGCCAGCAGCCAAGGGACAGTCTACAAAAACATTCAGTACTTC.

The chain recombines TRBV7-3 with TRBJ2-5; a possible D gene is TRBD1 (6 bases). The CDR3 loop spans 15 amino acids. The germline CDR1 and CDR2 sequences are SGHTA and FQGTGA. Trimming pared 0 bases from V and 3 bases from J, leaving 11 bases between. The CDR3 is CASSLTGAREETQYF. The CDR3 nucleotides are TGTGCCAGCAGCTTAACGGGGGCGAGGGAAGAGACCCAGTACTTC.

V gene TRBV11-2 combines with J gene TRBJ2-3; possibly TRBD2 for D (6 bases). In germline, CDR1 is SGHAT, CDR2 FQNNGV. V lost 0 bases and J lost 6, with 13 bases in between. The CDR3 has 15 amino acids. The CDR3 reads CASSLEGLRPDTQYF. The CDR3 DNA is TGTGCCAGCAGCTTAGAGGGACTCAGGCCTGATACGCAGTATTTT.

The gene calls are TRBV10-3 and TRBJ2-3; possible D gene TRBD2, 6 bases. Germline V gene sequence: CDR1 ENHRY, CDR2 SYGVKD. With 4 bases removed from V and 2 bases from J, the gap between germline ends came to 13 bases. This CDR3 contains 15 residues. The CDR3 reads CAISGVGGSTDTQYF. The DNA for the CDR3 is TGTGCCATCAGTGGCGTTGGGGGGTCCACAGATACGCAGTATTTT.

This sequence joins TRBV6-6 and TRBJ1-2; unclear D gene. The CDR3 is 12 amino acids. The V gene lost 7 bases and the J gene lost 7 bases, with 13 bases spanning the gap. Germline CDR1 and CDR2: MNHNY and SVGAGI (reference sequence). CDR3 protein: CASNGLRIGYTF. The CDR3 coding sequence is TGTGCCAGCAATGGGCTCCGTATTGGCTACACCTTC.

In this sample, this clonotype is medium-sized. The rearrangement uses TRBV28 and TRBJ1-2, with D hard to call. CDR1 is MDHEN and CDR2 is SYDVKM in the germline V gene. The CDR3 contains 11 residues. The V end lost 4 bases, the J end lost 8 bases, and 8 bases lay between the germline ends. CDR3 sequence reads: CASSSSLGYTF. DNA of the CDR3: TGTGCCAGCAGTTCTAGCCTCGGCTACACCTTC.

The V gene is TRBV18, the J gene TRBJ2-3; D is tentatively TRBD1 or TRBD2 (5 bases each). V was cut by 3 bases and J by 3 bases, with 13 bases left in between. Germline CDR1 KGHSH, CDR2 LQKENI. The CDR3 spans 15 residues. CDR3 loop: CASSPGRLATDTQYF. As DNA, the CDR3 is TGTGCCAGCTCACCGGGGCGGCTAGCAACAGATACGCAGTATTTT.

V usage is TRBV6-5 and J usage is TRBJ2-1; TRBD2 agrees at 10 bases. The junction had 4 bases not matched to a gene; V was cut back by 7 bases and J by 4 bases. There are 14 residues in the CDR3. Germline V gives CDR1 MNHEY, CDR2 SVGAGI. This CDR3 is CASTQREGYNEQFF. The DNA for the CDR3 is TGTGCCAGCACTCAGCGGGAGGGGTACAATGAGCAGTTCTTC.

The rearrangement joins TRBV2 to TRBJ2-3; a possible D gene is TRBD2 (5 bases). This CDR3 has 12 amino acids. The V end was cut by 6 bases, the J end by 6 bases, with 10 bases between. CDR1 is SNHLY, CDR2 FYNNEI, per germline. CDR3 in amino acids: CASRERGDTQYF. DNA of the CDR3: TGTGCCAGCAGGGAACGAGGGGATACGCAGTATTTT.

The CDR3 region is CSARDYSSYEQYF. Written as DNA, the CDR3 is TGCAGTGCTAGAGATTACTCCTCCTACGAGCAGTACTTC. The V call is TRBV20-1, the J call TRBJ2-7; D is undetermined. The V end lost 0 bases, the J end lost 0 bases, and 6 bases lay between the germline ends. Germline CDR1 DFQATT, CDR2 SNEGSKA (reference sequence). This CDR3 has 13 residues.

The CDR3 coding sequence is TGTGCCATTAGGGTATCGGCCGGGACTGTGAATGAGCAGTTCTTC. It specifies CAIRVSAGTVNEQFF. The rearrangement joins TRBV10-3 to TRBJ2-1; perhaps TRBD2 as D (6 bases). CDR1 is ENHRY, CDR2 SYGVKD, per germline. Trimming shortened V by 9 bases and J by 7 bases, and 22 bases separated the two germline ends. The CDR3 loop spans 15 amino acids.

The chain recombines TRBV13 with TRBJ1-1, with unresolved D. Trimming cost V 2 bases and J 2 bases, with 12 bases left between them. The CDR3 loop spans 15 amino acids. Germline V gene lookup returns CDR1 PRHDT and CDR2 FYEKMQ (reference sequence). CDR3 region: CASSLYAALNTEAFF. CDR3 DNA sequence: TGTGCCAGCAGCTTATACGCGGCTTTAAACACTGAAGCTTTCTTT.

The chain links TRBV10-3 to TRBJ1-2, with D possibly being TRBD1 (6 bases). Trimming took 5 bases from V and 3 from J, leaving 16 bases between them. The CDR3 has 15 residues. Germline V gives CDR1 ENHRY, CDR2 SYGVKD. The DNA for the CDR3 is TGTGCCATCAGTTTGGGGGCGACAGGCGACTATGGCTACACCTTC. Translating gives CAISLGATGDYGYTF.

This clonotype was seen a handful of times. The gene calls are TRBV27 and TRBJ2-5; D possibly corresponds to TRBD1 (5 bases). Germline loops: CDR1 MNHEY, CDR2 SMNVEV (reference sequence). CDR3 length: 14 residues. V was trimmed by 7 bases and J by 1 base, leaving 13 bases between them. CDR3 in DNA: TGTGCCAGCAAGGGGCGTCCTATCCAAGAGACCCAGTACTTC. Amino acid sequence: CASKGRPIQETQYF.

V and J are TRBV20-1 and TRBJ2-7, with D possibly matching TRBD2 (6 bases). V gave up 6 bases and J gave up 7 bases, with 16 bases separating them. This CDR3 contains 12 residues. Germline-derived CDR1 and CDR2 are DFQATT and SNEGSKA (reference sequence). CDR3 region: CSAGGRRLEQYF. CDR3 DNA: TGCAGTGCGGGGGGACGTAGACTTGAGCAGTACTTC.

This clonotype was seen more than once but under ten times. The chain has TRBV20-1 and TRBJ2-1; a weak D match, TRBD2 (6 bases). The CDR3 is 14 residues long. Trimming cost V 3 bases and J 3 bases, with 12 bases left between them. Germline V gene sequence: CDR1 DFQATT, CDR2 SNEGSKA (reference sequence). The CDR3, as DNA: TGCAGTGCTAGTGGACTACTGGACTACAATGAGCAGTTCTTC. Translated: CSASGLLDYNEQFF.

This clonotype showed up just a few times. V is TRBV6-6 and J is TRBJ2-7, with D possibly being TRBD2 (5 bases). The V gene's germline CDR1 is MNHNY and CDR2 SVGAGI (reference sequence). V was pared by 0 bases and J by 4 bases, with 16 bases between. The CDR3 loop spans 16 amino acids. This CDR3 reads CASSYSGVSQKYEQYF. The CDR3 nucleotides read TGTGCCAGCAGTTACTCGGGAGTCTCGCAGAAATACGAGCAGTACTTC.

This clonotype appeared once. CDR3 sequence reads: CASSTPGLAVGELFF. DNA of the CDR3: TGTGCCAGCAGTACGCCTGGACTAGCCGTCGGGGAGCTGTTTTTT. The chain recombines TRBV6-6 with TRBJ2-2, with TRBD2 matching 8 bases. This CDR3 spans 15 amino acids. J was trimmed by 7 bases and V by 5 bases; bases with no gene match: 9. CDR1 MNHNY and CDR2 SVGAGI come from the germline V gene (reference sequence).